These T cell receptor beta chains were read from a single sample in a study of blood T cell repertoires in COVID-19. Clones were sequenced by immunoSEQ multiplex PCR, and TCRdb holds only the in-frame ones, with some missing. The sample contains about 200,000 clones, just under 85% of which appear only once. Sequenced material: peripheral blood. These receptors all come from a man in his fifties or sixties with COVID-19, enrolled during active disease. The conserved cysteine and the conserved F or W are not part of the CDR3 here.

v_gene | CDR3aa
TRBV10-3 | AISEVKGGTSGANVLT
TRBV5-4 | ASSPGQGRLAGNTIY
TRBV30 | AWSVRRNQPQH
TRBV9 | ASSGLAGEDGNYNEQF
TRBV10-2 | ASSEGQGANTGELF
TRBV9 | ASSVRGGESEKLF
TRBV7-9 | ASSLARPASGNTIY
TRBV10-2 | ASRDRQGQY
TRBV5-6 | ASSLDGTGVSPLH
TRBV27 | ASRKGGTNNEKLF
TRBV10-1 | ASSASGSLNEQF
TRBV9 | ASSQAGGPVETQY
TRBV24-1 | ATSDSRGLDGYT
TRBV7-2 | ASSLGRMNTEAF
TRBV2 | ASSVEAGFPYEQY
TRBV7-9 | ASSLVETKEKLF
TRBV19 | ASSIMGQGARAQH
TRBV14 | ASSQGGPYGYT
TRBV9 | ASSIKGHRGPGNTIY
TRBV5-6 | ASSLPANYGYT
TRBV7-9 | ASSSLNSGYT
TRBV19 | ASSLGLAANEQF
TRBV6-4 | ASPGAPSTDTQY
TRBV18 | ASSDKQGSGEQY
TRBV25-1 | ASRGGGGHTEAF
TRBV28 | ASSPREGAMGANVLT
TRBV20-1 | SALIRDIQY
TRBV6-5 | ASRPTGSLYEQY